Each of the 27 T cell receptor beta chains below was sequenced from the same sample in a study of T-cell reconstitution after alpha-beta-depleted transplantation in children. The TCRbeta library incorporated unique molecular identifiers. TCRdb called the PCR reads again in MiXCR, with one record for every CDR3 protein. Of roughly 100,000 distinct CDR3 sequences in the sample, roughly 8% are singletons; the top ten hold 6.9%. The starting material was PBMCs from the stem cell graft donor, obtained from the stem cell graft. The origin of the receptors is a human donor who donated a stem cell graft to a child with congenital amegakaryocytic thrombocytopenia.

This clonotype has ten or more counts. The rearrangement links TRBV24-1 to TRBJ1-5; 8 bases line up with TRBD1. Germline loops: CDR1 KGHDR, CDR2 SFDVKD. The CDR3 sequence is 14 residues long. The V gene end was trimmed by 3 bases and the J gene end by 6 bases; junction bases not matched to a gene: 3. CDR3 sequence reads: CATSDVQGGQPQHF. The CDR3 DNA is TGTGCCACCAGTGATGTACAGGGGGGTCAGCCCCAGCATTTT.

V usage is TRBV6-2 or TRBV6-3 and J usage is TRBJ2-5, with 7 bases identical to TRBD1. The V and J ends lost 0 bases and 2 bases, in that order; junction bases with no gene match: 6. Per germline, CDR1 MNHEY and CDR2 SVGEGT. CDR3 size: 16 residues. The CDR3 DNA sequence: TGTGCCAGCAGTTACTCGATTCACAGGGGACAAGAGACCCAGTACTTC. This encodes CASSYSIHRGQETQYF.

In this sample, this clonotype turned up many times. The V gene is TRBV5-1, the J gene TRBJ2-2; TRBD1 is a possible D gene (6 bases). Trimming stripped 4 bases from V and 6 bases from J, with 10 bases between. The CDR3 loop spans 13 amino acids. The germline CDR1 and CDR2 sequences are SGHRS and YFSETQ. CDR3 region: CASSIEGAGELFF. CDR3 DNA: TGCGCCAGCAGCATCGAGGGGGCCGGGGAGCTGTTTTTT.

This clonotype showed up many times. The chain carries TRBV5-1 and TRBJ2-1; D is unresolved. The CDR3 totals 11 residues. The germline V gene encodes CDR1 SGHRS and CDR2 YFSETQ. V lost 1 base and J lost 8, with 4 bases in between. This CDR3 is CASSLLYEQFF. The CDR3 bases are TGCGCCAGCAGCTTGCTCTATGAGCAGTTCTTC.

This clonotype was observed at least ten times. The rearrangement uses TRBV10-3 and TRBJ1-4; tentatively, D is TRBD1 (6 bases). Germline V gene lookup returns CDR1 ENHRY and CDR2 SYGVKD. The CDR3 contains 14 residues. V dropped 6 bases and J dropped 8 bases, with 16 bases sitting between them. The CDR3 spells CAISPSGEGEKLFF. CDR3 DNA: TGTGCCATCAGCCCCTCAGGGGAGGGCGAAAAACTGTTTTTT.

This clonotype was observed a handful of times. The J gene is TRBJ2-7, the V gene TRBV20-1, with 7 nucleotides matching TRBD2. V shed 1 base, J shed 7 bases, and the junction held 10 bases outside the gene matches. Germline V CDR1 and CDR2: DFQATT, SNEGSKA (reference sequence). The CDR3 is made up of 14 amino acids. The CDR3 DNA follows: TGCAGTGCTAGAGGGGGGGGACCGCTCGAAGAGCAGTACTTC. Amino acid sequence: CSARGGGPLEEQYF.

This clonotype was seen ten or more times. J is TRBJ1-5 and V is TRBV28; D gene uncertain. Germline lookup yields CDR1 MDHEN and CDR2 SYDVKM. CDR3 length equals 14 residues. With 1 base removed from V and 4 bases from J, the gap between germline ends came to 8 bases. In DNA, the CDR3 is TGTGCCAGCAGTTTATCCACGCGTAATCAGCCCCAGCATTTT. Translating it yields CASSLSTRNQPQHF.

This clonotype was seen at least ten times. This rearrangement joins TRBV5-1 to TRBJ1-1; D might be TRBD1 (5 bases). This CDR3 has 13 residues. Trimming took 4 bases from V and 5 from J, leaving 12 bases between them. The germline CDR1 and CDR2 sequences are SGHRS and YFSETQ. CDR3 nucleotides: TGCGCCAGCAGCCAGGGTTATGGGACTGAAGCTTTCTTT. Translated, it gives CASSQGYGTEAFF.

This clonotype was recorded at least ten times. The rearrangement uses TRBV29-1 and TRBJ1-2; D gene uncertain. Germline loops: CDR1 SQVTM, CDR2 ANQGSEA. This CDR3 is built from 10 residues. Trimming pared 3 bases from V and 5 bases from J, leaving 4 bases between. The CDR3 reads CSVDRYGYTF. The CDR3 coding sequence is TGCAGCGTTGATCGTTATGGCTACACCTTC.

This clonotype came up many times. As DNA, the CDR3 is TGTGCCAGCAGCGAACAGGGAGCCACAGATACGCAGTATTTT. Translated: CASSEQGATDTQYF. The chain couples TRBV7-3 to TRBJ2-3; D possibly corresponds to TRBD1 (6 bases). There are 14 residues in the CDR3. The V end was cut by 5 bases, the J end by 2 bases, with 11 bases between. Germline V gene lookup returns CDR1 SGHTA and CDR2 FQGTGA.

In this sample, this clonotype turned up many times. The chain couples TRBV6-2 or TRBV6-3 to TRBJ2-3; the match to TRBD1 covers 9 bases. Unmatched junction bases numbered 1, after V lost 5 bases and J lost 1 base. This CDR3 region has 14 residues. Germline CDR1 and CDR2: MNHEY and SVGEGT. DNA of the CDR3: TGTGCCAGCAGTAGGACAGGGGGCACAGATACGCAGTATTTT. This gives the protein CASSRTGGTDTQYF.

The V and J genes are TRBV5-1 and TRBJ2-1; 7 nucleotides line up with TRBD2. The length of the CDR3 is 16 residues. V trimming: 1 base; J trimming: 1 base; junction bases outside the gene matches: 5. Germline V gives CDR1 SGHRS, CDR2 YFSETQ. CDR3 DNA: TGCGCCAGCAGCTTGTTGGCGGGAGTGTCCTACAATGAGCAGTTCTTC. This sequence encodes CASSLLAGVSYNEQFF.

This clonotype was counted only a few times. This may be a read error: a much more frequent sequence differs by one nucleotide. The chain couples TRBV29-1 to TRBJ2-4; maybe TRBD1 (6 bases). The V gene's germline CDR1 is SQVTM and CDR2 ANQGSEA. CDR3 size: 15 residues. The CDR3 sequence is CSVGTGTNPGNSQYF. DNA for the CDR3: TGCAGCGTTGGAACAGGGACAAACCCGGGGAACAGTCAGTACTTC.

Many counts were recorded for this clonotype. The J gene is TRBJ2-3, the V gene TRBV15; D may be TRBD2 (5 bases). Germline assignment: CDR1 LNHNV and CDR2 YYDKDF (reference sequence). The CDR3 loop spans 15 amino acids. V lost 2 bases, J lost 0 bases, and 9 bases lay in between. The CDR3 here is CATSRLAASTDTQYF. CDR3 sequence (DNA): TGTGCCACCAGCAGACTAGCAGCTAGCACAGATACGCAGTATTTT.

This clonotype has ten or more counts. J is TRBJ1-4 and V is TRBV7-2, with unresolved D. Trimming removed 1 base from V and 3 bases from J, with 3 bases in between. This CDR3 contains 13 residues. From germline, CDR1 is SGHTA and CDR2 FQGNSA. The CDR3, as DNA: TGTGCCAGCAGCTTAGTGGCTAATGAAAAACTGTTTTTT. The encoded protein is CASSLVANEKLFF.

This clonotype was observed many times. The V and J genes are TRBV3-1 and TRBJ1-3; D is ambiguous. Germline values: CDR1 LGHDT, CDR2 YNNKEL (reference sequence). The CDR3 has 14 amino acids. V lost 0 bases, J lost 5 bases, and 8 bases lay in between. The CDR3 loop is CASSQDLRRNTIYF. The CDR3 DNA follows: TGTGCCAGCAGCCAAGATCTCAGGAGAAACACCATATATTTT.

The table lists this clonotype with many counts. V is TRBV29-1 and J is TRBJ2-5; possibly TRBD1 for D (6 bases). Germline V gene data show CDR1 as SQVTM and CDR2 as ANQGSEA. V was trimmed by 1 base and J by 3 bases, leaving 15 bases between them. This CDR3 comprises 15 residues. CDR3 sequence reads: CSVEALQGRKETQYF. The CDR3 DNA follows: TGCAGCGTTGAAGCCCTTCAGGGGCGCAAAGAGACCCAGTACTTC.

This clonotype was found many times. The chain has TRBV28 and TRBJ1-6; perhaps TRBD1 as D (6 bases). V was clipped by 5 bases and J by 9 bases, with 14 bases between them. Germline V CDR1 and CDR2: MDHEN, SYDVKM. The CDR3 spans 14 residues. CDR3 nucleotides: TGTGCCAGCAGTCGAGGGGGGTCAGGTTCACCCCTCCACTTT. Translating it yields CASSRGGSGSPLHF. Together with reference TRBV28 and TRBJ1-6, the CDR3 gives the full variable domain: DVKVTQSSRYLVKRTGEKVFLECVQDMDHENMFWYRQDPGLGLRLIYFSYDVKMKEKGDIPEGYSVSREKKERFSLILESASTNQTSMYLCASSRGGSGSPLHFGNGTRLTVT.

This clonotype was detected many times. This chain uses TRBV5-1 with TRBJ2-3; 10 bases agree with TRBD1. The CDR3 is 16 residues long. Germline V gives CDR1 SGHRS, CDR2 YFSETQ. J gave up 1 base and V 3 bases, and 5 bases lay outside the gene matches. The DNA for the CDR3 is TGCGCCAGCAGCTCAGCCGGGACAGGGGGCACAGATACGCAGTATTTT. Translating it yields CASSSAGTGGTDTQYF.

This clonotype was detected many times. V usage is TRBV19 and J usage is TRBJ1-1; 8 bases map to TRBD1. CDR3 length equals 15 residues. Trimming at V came to 5 bases and at J to 1 base, leaving 6 bases not matched to a gene. From germline, CDR1 is LNHDA and CDR2 SQIVND (reference sequence). The CDR3: CASSPRTGQNTEAFF. CDR3 nucleotide sequence: TGTGCCAGTAGTCCGAGGACAGGGCAGAACACTGAAGCTTTCTTT.

The table lists this clonotype with many counts. V is TRBV7-9 and J is TRBJ1-1, with 8 bases fitting TRBD1. The CDR3 has 15 amino acids. Losses at the gene ends were 2 bases for V and 1 base for J; bases not matched to a gene: 3. Germline V gene lookup returns CDR1 SEHNR and CDR2 FQNEAQ (reference sequence). As DNA, the CDR3 is TGTGCCAGCAGCTTAAGGGGGACAGGGAACACTGAAGCTTTCTTT. The encoded protein is CASSLRGTGNTEAFF.

This clonotype was recorded many times. J is TRBJ1-5 and V is TRBV7-9; D is perhaps TRBD1 (6 bases). The CDR3 consists of 16 residues. The V gene's germline CDR1 is SEHNR and CDR2 FQNEAQ (reference sequence). Trimming took off 4 bases at V and 4 bases at J, with 17 bases between the two ends. The DNA for the CDR3 is TGTGCCAGCAGCTCGGGGAGGCGGGGGCCTAATCAGCCCCAGCATTTT. Its protein product is CASSSGRRGPNQPQHF.

This clonotype was seen repeatedly, ten times or more. The gene calls are TRBV20-1 and TRBJ2-7; no clear D. V was shortened by 6 bases and J by 1 base, with 19 bases between the two germline ends. Germline loops: CDR1 DFQATT, CDR2 SNEGSKA (reference sequence). The CDR3 contains 15 residues. The CDR3 protein is CSASSPRKGSYEQYF. The CDR3, as DNA: TGCAGTGCAAGCAGTCCCAGGAAAGGGTCCTACGAGCAGTACTTC.

The sample holds many counts of this clonotype. The chain links TRBV14 to TRBJ2-7; 11 bases are a match to TRBD2. The CDR3 length is 15 residues. J lost 3 bases, V lost 4 bases, and 5 bases had no gene match. Germline assignment: CDR1 SGHDN and CDR2 FVKESK. This chain's CDR3 is CASSPRTSGFYEQYF. The CDR3 DNA follows: TGTGCCAGCAGCCCCCGGACTAGCGGGTTCTACGAGCAGTACTTC. The variable domain in full, with the rest retrieved from reference TRBV14 and TRBJ2-7, is EAGVTQFPSHSVIEKGQTVTLRCDPISGHDNLYWYRRVMGKEIKFLLHFVKESKQDESGMPNNRFLAERTGGTYSTLKVQPAELEDSGVYFCASSPRTSGFYEQYFGPGTRLTVT.

Many counts were recorded for this clonotype. The rearrangement uses TRBV20-1 and TRBJ2-4, with a possible D match to TRBD1 (5 bases). This CDR3 has 11 amino acids. Germline CDR1 is DFQATT and CDR2 is SNEGSKA (reference sequence). Trimming took 4 bases from V and 7 from J, leaving 8 bases between them. The CDR3 spells CSATRANIQYF. The DNA of the CDR3 is TGCAGTGCTACCAGGGCCAACATTCAGTACTTC.

There are many counts of this clonotype. The rearrangement joins TRBV20-1 to TRBJ1-1; 9 bases align to TRBD1. Germline assignment: CDR1 DFQATT and CDR2 SNEGSKA (reference sequence). After removal of 4 bases from V and 3 bases from J, the junction contained 3 bases not matched to a gene. CDR3 length: 13 amino acids. DNA for the CDR3: TGCAGTGCTAACAGGGGGCAGGACACTGAAGCTTTCTTT. It yields the protein CSANRGQDTEAFF.

This chain joins TRBV4-2 and TRBJ2-7; either TRBD1 or TRBD2 may supply D (6 bases each). V lost 8 bases and J 4 bases, leaving 15 bases between the germline ends. Germline loops: CDR1 LGHNA, CDR2 YNFKEQ. This CDR3 is 13 amino acids long. CDR3 nucleotide sequence: TGTGCCAGCGGCCGGGGGCCTCCATACGAGCAGTACTTC. This translates into CASGRGPPYEQYF.